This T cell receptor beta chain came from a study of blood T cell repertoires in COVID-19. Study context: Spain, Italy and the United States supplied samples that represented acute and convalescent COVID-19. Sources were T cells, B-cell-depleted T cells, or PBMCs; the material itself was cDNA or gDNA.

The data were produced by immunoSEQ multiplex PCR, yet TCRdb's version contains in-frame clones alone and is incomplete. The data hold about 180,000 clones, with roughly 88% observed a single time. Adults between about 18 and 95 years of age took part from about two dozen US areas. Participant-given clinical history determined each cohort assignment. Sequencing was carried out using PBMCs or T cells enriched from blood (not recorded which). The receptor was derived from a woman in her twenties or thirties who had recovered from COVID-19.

The CDR3 region is CASSQDRTYEQYF. In DNA form, the CDR3 reads TGTGCCAGCAGCCAAGATCGGACTTACGAGCAGTACTTC. V and J are TRBV4-2 and TRBJ2-7; maybe TRBD2 (5 bases). Germline CDR1 is LGHNA and CDR2 is YNFKEQ. The CDR3 is 13 residues long. The germline V and J ends were trimmed by 0 bases and 4 bases, with 7 bases remaining between them.